This T cell receptor (beta chain) was recovered during a study of shared clonotypes between healthy human individuals (TCRdb year 2020). Notes on the research overall: The cohort comprised two women and a few men aged 18 to 49 years. Per donor, three plates each were used for CD4 naive and CD4 memory, two for CD8 naive, and one for CD8 memory. Blood TCR repertoires of about five healthy adults were deeply sequenced to estimate repertoire size and the extent of clonotype sharing between individuals. Different laboratories and diverse techniques were used to prepare libraries and sequence TCR repertoires, to increase sequencing depth and limit assay-specific biases. Between about 0.94 and 8.9 billion PBMCs per donor were obtained by leukapheresis.

This clone has only a few counts. Its antigen is unknown. The record has no base qualities; no much larger clone is one base away. Other DNA variants within this sample encode the same CDR3. Donors were healthy HIV-negative adults with no recently reported acute infections or vaccinations. Every donor was a Caucasian adult residing in Nashville, Tennessee, USA. CD4+ T cells were enriched by magnetic negative selection; naive cells were then positively selected on CD45RA, and the negative fraction formed the memory subset. Blood was obtained by leukapheresis, after which PBMCs were separated by Ficoll-Histopaque density gradient centrifugation and cryopreserved in liquid nitrogen vapor phase. Analytical flow cytometry was used to check the purity and quantity of each magnetically sorted T cell population. From each sorted fraction, genomic DNA was isolated and quantified by UV absorbance on a Nanodrop 2000c.

Using the deep immunoSEQ assay, TCR CDR3 regions were amplified from genomic DNA by multiplex PCR. Extracted genomic DNA from each cell subset was spread evenly across all wells of several immunoSEQ 96-well plates, with each plate serving as a replicate. For sorted subsets, each replicate PCR was loaded with about 0.2 ug genomic DNA, equivalent to about 30,000 T cell genomes. Purified libraries were measured with a Qubit 3.0 fluorometer, size-checked on a Bioanalyzer 2100, and measured again with the KAPA Library Quantification kit. Every immunoSEQ 96-well plate was sequenced on a separate single-read 150-cycle Illumina NextSeq 550 flow cell. The original pipeline was this. Because the immunoSEQ output held only junctional sequences and lacked quality scores, the filtering could not match the filtering applied to full-length reads. Sequences were annotated with PyIR, a Python wrapper for IgBLAST v1.9, and V/J genes and CDR3 were assigned using IMGT germline references. Reads were filtered out if the reads had weak V/J assignments (E-value above 1e-6), no CDR3, stop codons, out-of-frame junctions, or ambiguous translated residues. A V3J clonotype was defined by an identical inferred V gene, J gene, and CDR3 amino acid sequence. To compute the percentage overlap between repertoires, the number of shared unique clonotypes was divided by the size of the smaller repertoire. Richness of each repertoire was evaluated using RTK rarefaction, the Chao1 estimator, and Recon v2.1 estimates of unobserved clonotypes. Generation probabilities were computed with OLGA for all TCRbeta clonotypes obtained by the gDNA method from four donors. Not all clones reach the TCRdb copy of this immuneACCESS table, which keeps in-frame sequences only. Checked studies attribute under half of the gap to unresolved V genes and leave the rest unexplained. For V, J and clone size, that table is used; D and trimming come from the DNA. The sample includes under 850,000 clones, with roughly two thirds observed a single time. Of the sample, approximately 1.8% is held by the ten largest clones.

The CDR3 starts with the cysteine, ends with the phenylalanine, and has 15 residues. Here the CDR3 DNA is all that survives: 45 bases in frame from base 1. Reading the germline V gene gives CDR1 SGHRS and CDR2 YFSETQ. After removal of 3 bases from V and 3 bases from J, the junction retains 9 bases not matched to a gene. General conclusions and limits of the study: Higher generation probabilities were observed for clonotypes shared by all four sorted-subset donors than for non-shared clonotypes. Sharing across several donors was observed for roughly 5% of naive CD4, over 3% of naive CD8, about 2.5% of memory CD4, and about 0.38% of memory CD8 clonotypes. Rarefaction of sorted-subset datasets indicated incomplete sequencing despite the large sequencing depth. Sampling was restricted to blood, and TCR repertoires in tissues likely differ from the TCR repertoires found in blood. Because the study included a small number of donors, the genetic and exposure-history diversity represented was limited. Based on pairwise subsampling, the degree of clonotype sharing among donors was expected to be affected by sequencing depth. Estimated clonotype richness was generally larger for naive than for memory subsets.

The sequence derives from a woman in her thirties in good health. The sequencing sample was made of memory CD4+ T cells sorted from blood. The intended sense of this specimen's cell subset or site label: CD45RA-negative fraction. The V gene is TRBV5-1 and the J gene is TRBJ2-7; TRBD1 matches 7 bases in the middle. DNA sequence: TGCGCCAGCAGCTGGACCGGGACAGAGGACTACGAGCAGTACTTC. This sequence encodes CASSWTGTEDYEQYF. Extended through the reference TRBV5-1 and TRBJ2-7 proteins, this CDR3 yields the full variable domain: KAGVTQTPRYLIKTRGQQVTLSCSPISGHRSVSWYQQTPGQGLQFLFEYFSETQRNKGNFPGRFSGRQFSNSRSEMNVSTLELGDSALYLCASSWTGTEDYEQYFGPGTRLTVT.